The 22 T cell receptor beta chains presented below share a single source sample, sequenced in a study of early T cells in non-severe SARS-CoV-2 infection. TCRdb called the 5' RACE reads again in MiXCR, with one record for every CDR3 protein. The sample carries 75,000 to 100,000 distinct CDR3 sequences, around an eighth recorded once. The specimen was whole blood. The receptors derive from an adult who was a healthcare worker with PCR-confirmed SARS-CoV-2 infection or an uninfected control (not recorded which).

By share, this clonotype ranks as medium-sized. This rearrangement joins TRBV28 to TRBJ2-2; no clear D gene. The CDR3 extends over 14 amino acids. Germline V gene data show CDR1 as MDHEN and CDR2 as SYDVKM. V was trimmed by 3 bases and J by 4 bases, leaving 9 bases between them. In DNA, the CDR3 is TGTGCCAGCAGTTTCTTGGGTACCACCGGGGAGCTGTTTTTT. It translates to CASSFLGTTGELFF.

This clonotype was seen a few times. The genes are TRBV27 and TRBJ2-3, with D maybe TRBD1 (6 bases). Germline CDR1 MNHEY, CDR2 SMNVEV (reference sequence). The CDR3 length is 14 residues. The V end lost 3 bases, the J end lost 0 bases, and 7 bases lay between the germline ends. The CDR3 DNA follows: TGTGCCAGCAGTTTGGGGGCGAGCACAGATACGCAGTATTTT. The encoded protein is CASSLGASTDTQYF.

This clonotype has ten or more counts. The chain couples TRBV20-1 to TRBJ2-7; a weak D match, TRBD1 (5 bases). CDR1 is DFQATT and CDR2 is SNEGSKA in the germline V gene (reference sequence). The CDR3 is 14 residues long. Trimming pared 4 bases from V and 2 bases from J, leaving 15 bases between. DNA of the CDR3: TGCAGTGCTAAGGGGCAGATTTTTCCCTACGAGCAGTACTTC. It yields the protein CSAKGQIFPYEQYF.

The chain links TRBV9 to TRBJ2-2; maybe TRBD2 (6 bases). Germline loops: CDR1 SGDLS, CDR2 YYNGEE. V lost 4 bases, J lost 6 bases, and 7 bases lay in between. The CDR3 has 12 amino acids. The CDR3 reads CASSPSAGELFF. As DNA, the CDR3 is TGTGCCAGCAGCCCTAGCGCCGGGGAGCTGTTTTTT.

The chain couples TRBV9 to TRBJ1-3; D may be TRBD1 (5 bases). Germline CDR1 is SGDLS and CDR2 is YYNGEE. Trimming shortened V by 7 bases and J by 2 bases, and 19 bases separated the two germline ends. The CDR3 runs to 16 residues. In nucleotides, the CDR3 is TGTGCCAGCGGAACCCCCGGGACTTTAACTGGAAACACCATATATTTT. Translated, it gives CASGTPGTLTGNTIYF.

The chain combines TRBV12-3 or TRBV12-4 with TRBJ2-4; D possibly matches TRBD1 or TRBD2 (5 bases each). The CDR3 is 14 residues long. V was pared by 4 bases and J by 5 bases, with 12 bases between. CDR3: CASSSWTGQNIQYF. Written as DNA, the CDR3 is TGTGCCAGCAGTTCCTGGACGGGACAAAACATTCAGTACTTC.

The sample holds a few counts of this clonotype. The rearrangement links TRBV6-1 to TRBJ2-3, with D unclear. V shed 2 bases and J shed 2 bases, with 5 bases lying between them. The CDR3 consists of 13 residues. CDR1 MNHNS and CDR2 SASEGT come from the germline V gene. The CDR3 sequence is CASSEQITDTQYF. The CDR3 nucleotides are TGTGCCAGCAGTGAACAAATCACAGATACGCAGTATTTT.

This clonotype was seen a few times. The chain carries TRBV7-6 and TRBJ2-1; weak D call: TRBD2 (5 bases). The germline V gene encodes CDR1 SGHVS and CDR2 FNYEAQ. CDR3 length equals 15 residues. Trimming removed 4 bases from V and 7 bases from J, with 17 bases in between. CDR3 nucleotides: TGTGCCAGCAGCTACCCTCGGACTGGCGGGAATGAGCAGTTCTTC. The encoded protein is CASSYPRTGGNEQFF.

In its sample, this clonotype was seen a few times. J is TRBJ2-2 and V is TRBV6-6, with D hard to call. CDR1 is MNHNY, CDR2 SVGAGI, per germline (reference sequence). Trimming took 2 bases from V and 2 from J, leaving 21 bases between them. The CDR3 length is 19 residues. As DNA, the CDR3 is TGTGCCAGCAGTTACCCTGCTGACCCCCGAGATTTTAACACCGGGGAGCTGTTTTTT. Translated, it gives CASSYPADPRDFNTGELFF.

The J gene is TRBJ1-4, the V gene TRBV16; no reliable D call. The germline V gene encodes CDR1 KGHSY and CDR2 FQNENV. The V gene lost 1 base and the J gene lost 13 bases, with 10 bases spanning the gap. This CDR3 region has 12 residues. The CDR3 spells CASSQFTDGLFF. The DNA for the CDR3 is TGTGCCAGCAGCCAATTTACGGACGGACTGTTTTTT.

This clonotype came up a few times. The chain carries TRBV5-1 and TRBJ2-1; D is possibly TRBD2 (5 bases). V was pared by 4 bases and J by 5 bases, with 13 bases between. The CDR3 loop spans 14 amino acids. The germline gives CDR1 SGHRS, CDR2 YFSETQ. The CDR3 DNA is TGCGCCAGCAGCGCGGGTAGCGCCAACAATGAGCAGTTCTTC. This encodes CASSAGSANNEQFF.

This clonotype turned up a few times. The rearrangement links TRBV7-9 to TRBJ1-5; D possibly corresponds to TRBD1 (6 bases). CDR1 and CDR2 from the germline V gene are SEHNR and FQNEAQ (reference sequence). V lost 1 base to trimming and J lost 7 bases, with 14 bases between them. The CDR3 covers 15 residues. The CDR3 DNA follows: TGTGCCAGCAGCTTAGGGACAGCTATCGGGCAGCCCCAGCATTTT. Protein sequence: CASSLGTAIGQPQHF.

The chain recombines TRBV7-8 with TRBJ1-1; 7 bases agree with TRBD1. Germline V gene lookup returns CDR1 SGHVS and CDR2 FQNEAQ. After removal of 4 bases from V and 4 bases from J, the junction contained 6 bases not matched to a gene. This CDR3 has 14 residues. In nucleotides, the CDR3 is TGTGCCAGCAGCTCACAGGGGATAGGCACTGAAGCTTTCTTT. As protein: CASSSQGIGTEAFF.

This clonotype came up a few times. V is TRBV11-2 and J is TRBJ2-3; D not resolved. Germline CDR1 is SGHAT and CDR2 is FQNNGV. The germline V and J ends were trimmed by 8 bases and 1 base, with 19 bases remaining between them. The CDR3 spans 16 residues. The CDR3 nucleotides read TGTGCCAGCTCCATGGGTTGGGGTGTGGGCACAGATACGCAGTATTTT. Encoded protein: CASSMGWGVGTDTQYF.

This chain links TRBV6-1 with TRBJ2-1, with D possibly being TRBD1 or TRBD2 (5 bases each). From germline, CDR1 is MNHNS and CDR2 SASEGT. The CDR3 runs to 14 residues. V dropped 8 bases and J dropped 1 base, with 12 bases sitting between them. CDR3 nucleotide sequence: TGTGCCAGCTCGTGGGACGAATCCTACAATGAGCAGTTCTTC. The encoded protein is CASSWDESYNEQFF.

As to this clonotype: Mismatch with germline at one junction end may stem from a read error. This rearrangement joins TRBV11-2 to TRBJ2-2; 9 bases align to TRBD2. Germline V gene data show CDR1 as SGHAT and CDR2 as FQNNGV. The CDR3 has 16 amino acids. CDR3 region: CTSSLGTSFPTGELFF. The CDR3 DNA is TGTACCAGCAGCTTAGGGACTAGCTTCCCCACCGGGGAGCTGTTTTTT.

This clonotype turned up a few times. The rearrangement links TRBV11-1 to TRBJ1-1, with D possibly matching TRBD1 (6 bases). Germline assignment: CDR1 SGHAT and CDR2 FQDESV (reference sequence). V was trimmed by 2 bases and J by 2 bases, leaving 12 bases between them. CDR3 length: 15 amino acids. The DNA for the CDR3 is TGTGCCAGCAGCTTAATGGGGGGCGACAACACTGAAGCTTTCTTT. Translated: CASSLMGGDNTEAFF.

The chain links TRBV6-2 or TRBV6-3 to TRBJ1-5, with 9 positions matching TRBD1. The CDR3 sequence is 15 residues long. Germline-derived CDR1 and CDR2 are MNHEY and SVGEGT. Germline trimming cut 6 bases from V and 9 bases from J; bases unmatched to any gene: 12. The DNA for the CDR3 is TGTGCCAGCAGGATGGGACAGGGAGGCCATCTGCCCCAGCATTTT. Translating it yields CASRMGQGGHLPQHF.

The table lists this clonotype with many counts. V gene TRBV18 combines with J gene TRBJ1-6, with no clear D. Trimming pared 0 bases from V and 7 bases from J, leaving 13 bases between. The CDR3 loop spans 16 amino acids. From germline, CDR1 is KGHSH and CDR2 LQKENI. The CDR3 region has the DNA TGTGCCAGCTCACCACCTCATGGGGTTTCGAATTCACCCCTCCACTTT. It is translated as CASSPPHGVSNSPLHF.

This clonotype was counted at least ten times. V and J are TRBV29-1 and TRBJ2-6; 7 bases fit TRBD1. With 5 bases clipped from V and 0 bases from J, the junction kept 4 bases outside the gene matches. This CDR3 comprises 15 residues. Germline V lookup: CDR1 SQVTM, CDR2 ANQGSEA. This CDR3 reads CSVTPGGSGANVLTF. In DNA, the CDR3 is TGCAGCGTTACTCCAGGGGGCTCTGGGGCCAACGTCCTGACTTTC. The entire variable domain, with the rest obtained from reference TRBV29-1 and TRBJ2-6, is as follows: SAVISQKPSRDICQRGTSLTIQCQVDSQVTMMFWYRQQPGQSLTLIATANQGSEATYESGFVIDKFPISRPNLTFSTLTVSNMSPEDSSIYLCSVTPGGSGANVLTFGAGSRLTVL.

The V and J genes are TRBV10-1 and TRBJ1-1; the D is unclear. The CDR3 extends over 14 amino acids. Germline-derived CDR1 and CDR2 are WNHNN and SYGVQD (reference sequence). Trimming pared 3 bases from V and 4 bases from J, leaving 12 bases between. The CDR3 nucleotides read TGCGCCAGCAGTGAAGTTTTGGGGAGCACTGAAGCTTTCTTT. It translates to CASSEVLGSTEAFF.

This clonotype was observed a handful of times. J is TRBJ1-5 and V is TRBV7-3; D gene uncertain. The CDR3 has 15 amino acids. V lost 5 bases and J 7 bases, leaving 18 bases between the germline ends. From germline, CDR1 is SGHTA and CDR2 FQGTGA. As DNA, the CDR3 is TGTGCCAGCAGCCCCGGGGAGCGACGTGACCAGCCCCAGCATTTT. Translating it yields CASSPGERRDQPQHF.